This TCR beta chain originates from a study of cytomegalovirus exposure and HLA in healthy donors. Notes on the study in general: Apart from CMV serostatus, no immune exposure information was available.

The study ran its PCR with 60 Vbeta and 13 Jbeta primers. As processed by the authors: An analysis performed later counted roughly 80 million unique TCR beta chains (approximately 10 million of them shared). TCRdb's copy holds only in-frame clones and misses some; the assay was immunoSEQ multiplex PCR. That table gives V, J and clone size, and the DNA gave D and trimming. The repertoire holds over 75,000 clones, with about 74% as singletons. Concerning this clone itself: Its antigen is still unknown.

Per the germline V gene, CDR1 is SGHTA and CDR2 is FQGNSA. The CDR3 contains 15 residues. V trimming: 3 bases; J trimming: 2 bases; junction bases outside the gene matches: 3. J is TRBJ2-1 and V is TRBV7-2; 8 nucleotides line up with TRBD1. The clonotype was recovered from a man aged 60 to 69 in good health and CMV-seropositive. Sequenced input: PBMCs. The CDR3 nucleotides are TGTGCCAGCAGCTTGTGGGGACAGGCCTACAATGAGCAGTTCTTC. This encodes CASSLWGQAYNEQFF.